This T cell receptor beta chain is drawn from a study of T cell responses to AZD1222 COVID-19 vaccine. Study results and limitations: With dominance at 160-218 and 743-854, vaccine-associated CD4 TCRs spanned spike. A mostly white British donor set with more females was recruited, and clonal diversity was possibly underestimated. Reportedly, nearly half the spike-specific TCRs target unmutated variant regions.

The length of the CDR3 is 14 residues. The V end lost 3 bases, the J end lost 7 bases, and 15 bases lay between the germline ends. Germline assignment: CDR1 MNHEY and CDR2 SMNVEV (reference sequence). Researchers grouped second doses given at about 4 or about 12 weeks into one pool. Clones were read by immunoSEQ multiplex PCR, and TCRdb kept only the in-frame ones, dropping some. The sample carries under 150,000 clones, 90% recorded once. Comment on this clone: Its antigen remains unknown.

The clonotype originates from an adult who received the AZD1222 COVID-19 vaccine. The sequences come from peripheral blood, collected 28 days after the second AZD1222 dose. V and J are TRBV27 and TRBJ2-5, with D tentatively TRBD2 (7 bases). The CDR3 protein is CASSFLNREGTQYF. The CDR3 DNA follows: TGTGCCAGCAGTTTTTTGAACAGGGAGGGGACCCAGTACTTC.